The 2 T cell receptor beta chains presented below share a single source sample, sequenced in a study of read filtering for tumor transcriptome and immune sequencing. The library was built from about 400 ng RNA with molecular barcoded adaptors for alpha/delta and beta/gamma chains. From the reads, TCRdb called clonotypes with MiXCR, one entry per CDR3 protein. The sample has some 46,000 distinct CDR3 sequences; about 12% are singletons. The sequenced sample consisted of a population of CD138-negative cells sorted from bone marrow. The source is a donor over 35 with multiple myeloma.

In this sample, this clonotype turned up many times. The gene calls are TRBV7-9 and TRBJ2-2; D remains ambiguous. The CDR3 contains 14 residues. V was pared by 5 bases and J by 6 bases, with 13 bases between. From germline, CDR1 is SEHNR and CDR2 FQNEAQ (reference sequence). The CDR3 reads CASSPGSTAGELFF. The CDR3 DNA reads as TGTGCCAGCAGCCCCGGTAGTACCGCCGGGGAGCTGTTTTTT.

Concerning this clonotype: A read error is possible here, since a much larger clone lies one base away. This chain connects TRBV24-1 to TRBJ2-5; tentative D call: TRBD1 (5 bases). The ends were cut back, 3 bases at V and 3 bases at J, with 10 bases in the middle. CDR1 KGHDR and CDR2 SFDVKD come from the germline V gene. This CDR3 has 14 residues. The CDR3 sequence: CATSDADSKETQYF. The CDR3 nucleotides are TGTGCCACCAGTGATGCAGACAGCAAAGAGACCCAGTACTTC.